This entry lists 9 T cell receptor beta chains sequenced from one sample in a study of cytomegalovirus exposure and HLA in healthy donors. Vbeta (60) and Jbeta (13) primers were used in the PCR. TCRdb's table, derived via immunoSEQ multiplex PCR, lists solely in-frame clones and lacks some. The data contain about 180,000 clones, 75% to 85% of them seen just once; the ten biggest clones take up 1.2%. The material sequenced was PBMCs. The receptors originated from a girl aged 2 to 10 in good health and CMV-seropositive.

The CDR3 bases are TGTGCCAGCAGCCAAGATGGGGAGGGAAATGGCTACACCTTC. Translated, it gives CASSQDGEGNGYTF. The chain uses TRBV14 and TRBJ1-2; D is unresolved. The CDR3 runs to 14 residues. Germline lookup yields CDR1 SGHDN and CDR2 FVKESK. V dropped 0 bases and J dropped 6 bases, with 11 bases sitting between them.

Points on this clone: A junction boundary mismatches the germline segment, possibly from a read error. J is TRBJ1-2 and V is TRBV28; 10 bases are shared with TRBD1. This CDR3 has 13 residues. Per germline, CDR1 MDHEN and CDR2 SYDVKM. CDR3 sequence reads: CATTGTGVRGYPF. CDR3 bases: TGTGCCACCACCGGGACAGGGGTGAGGGGCTACCCCTTC.

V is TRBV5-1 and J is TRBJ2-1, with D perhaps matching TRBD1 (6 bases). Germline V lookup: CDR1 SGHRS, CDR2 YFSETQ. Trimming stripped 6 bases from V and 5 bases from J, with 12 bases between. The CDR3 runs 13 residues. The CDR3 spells CASNTGKHNEQFF. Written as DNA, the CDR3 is TGCGCCAGCAACACAGGGAAACACAATGAGCAGTTCTTC.

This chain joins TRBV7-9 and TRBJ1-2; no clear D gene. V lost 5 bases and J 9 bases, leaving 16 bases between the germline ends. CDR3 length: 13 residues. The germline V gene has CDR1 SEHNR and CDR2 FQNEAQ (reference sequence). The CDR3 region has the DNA TGTGCCAGCAGCGAAGGTCCCGGCAGGCGCTACACCTTC. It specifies CASSEGPGRRYTF.

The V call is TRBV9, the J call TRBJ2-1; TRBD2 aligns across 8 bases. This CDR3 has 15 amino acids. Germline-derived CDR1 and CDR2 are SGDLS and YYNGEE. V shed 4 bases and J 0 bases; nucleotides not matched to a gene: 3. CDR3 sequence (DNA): TGTGCCAGCAGCCGGGGGGGGACCTCCTACAATGAGCAGTTCTTC. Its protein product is CASSRGGTSYNEQFF.

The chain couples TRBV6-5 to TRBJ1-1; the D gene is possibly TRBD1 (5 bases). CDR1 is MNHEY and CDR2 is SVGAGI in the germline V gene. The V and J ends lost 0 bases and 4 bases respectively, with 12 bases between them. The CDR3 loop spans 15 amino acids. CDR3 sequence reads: CASSYSGGLGTEAFF. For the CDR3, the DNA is TGTGCCAGCAGTTACTCGGGGGGGTTGGGCACTGAAGCTTTCTTT.

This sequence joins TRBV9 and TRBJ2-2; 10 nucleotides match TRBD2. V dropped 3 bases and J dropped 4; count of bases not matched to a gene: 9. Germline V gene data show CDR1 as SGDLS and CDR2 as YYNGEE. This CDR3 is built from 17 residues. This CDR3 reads CASSEGLAGGPTGELFF. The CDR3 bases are TGTGCCAGCAGCGAGGGATTAGCGGGGGGTCCCACCGGGGAGCTGTTTTTT.

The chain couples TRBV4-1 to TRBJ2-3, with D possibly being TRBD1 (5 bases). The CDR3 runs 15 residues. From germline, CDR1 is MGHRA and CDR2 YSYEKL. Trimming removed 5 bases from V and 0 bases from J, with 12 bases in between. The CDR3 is CASSIRQYSTDTQYF. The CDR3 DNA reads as TGCGCCAGCAGCATTCGACAGTATAGCACAGATACGCAGTATTTT.

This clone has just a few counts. For the CDR3, the DNA is TGTGCCAGCAGGGACAGTCTTAACACTGAAGCTTTCTTT. Protein product: CASRDSLNTEAFF. The chain is built from TRBV7-9 and TRBJ1-1, with D perhaps matching TRBD1 (6 bases). This CDR3 spans 13 amino acids. Germline lookup yields CDR1 SEHNR and CDR2 FQNEAQ (reference sequence). V lost 6 bases and J lost 2, with 10 bases in between.